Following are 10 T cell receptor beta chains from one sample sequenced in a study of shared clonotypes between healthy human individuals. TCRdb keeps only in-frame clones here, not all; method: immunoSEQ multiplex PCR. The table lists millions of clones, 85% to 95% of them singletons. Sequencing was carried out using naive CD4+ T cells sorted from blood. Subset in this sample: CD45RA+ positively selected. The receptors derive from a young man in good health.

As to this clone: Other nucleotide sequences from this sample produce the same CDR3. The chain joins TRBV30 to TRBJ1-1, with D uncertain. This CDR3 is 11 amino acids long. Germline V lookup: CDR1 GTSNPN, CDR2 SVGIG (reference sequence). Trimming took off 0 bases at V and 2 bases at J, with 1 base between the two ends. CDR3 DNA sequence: TGTGCCTGGAGTGTAAACACTGAAGCTTTCTTT. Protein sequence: CAWSVNTEAFF.

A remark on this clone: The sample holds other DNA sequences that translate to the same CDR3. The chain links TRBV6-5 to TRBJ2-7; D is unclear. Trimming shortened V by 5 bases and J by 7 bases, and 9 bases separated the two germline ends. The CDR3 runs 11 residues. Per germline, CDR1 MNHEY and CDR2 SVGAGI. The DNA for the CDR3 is TGTGCCAGCAGTACCGTGGGGGAGCAGTACTTC. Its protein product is CASSTVGEQYF.

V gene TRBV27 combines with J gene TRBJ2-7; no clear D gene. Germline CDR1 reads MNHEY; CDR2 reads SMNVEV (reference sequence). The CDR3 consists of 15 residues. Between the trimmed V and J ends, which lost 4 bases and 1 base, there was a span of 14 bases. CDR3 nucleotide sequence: TGTGCCAGCAGTTCTTTCAGATCCGGATCCTACGAGCAGTACTTC. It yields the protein CASSSFRSGSYEQYF.

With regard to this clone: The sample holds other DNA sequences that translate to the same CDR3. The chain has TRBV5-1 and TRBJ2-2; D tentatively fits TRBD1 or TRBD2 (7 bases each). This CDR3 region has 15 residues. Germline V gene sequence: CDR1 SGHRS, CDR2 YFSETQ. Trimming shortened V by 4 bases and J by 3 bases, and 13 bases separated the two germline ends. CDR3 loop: CASSPAGGDTGELFF. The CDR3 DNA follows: TGCGCCAGCAGCCCTGCAGGGGGGGACACCGGGGAGCTGTTTTTT.

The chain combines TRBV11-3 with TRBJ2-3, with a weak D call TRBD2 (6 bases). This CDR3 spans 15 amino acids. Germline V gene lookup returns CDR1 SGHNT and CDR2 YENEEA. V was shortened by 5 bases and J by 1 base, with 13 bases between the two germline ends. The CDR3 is CASSAGGVGTDTQYF. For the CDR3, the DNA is TGTGCCAGCAGCGCCGGGGGAGTGGGCACAGATACGCAGTATTTT.

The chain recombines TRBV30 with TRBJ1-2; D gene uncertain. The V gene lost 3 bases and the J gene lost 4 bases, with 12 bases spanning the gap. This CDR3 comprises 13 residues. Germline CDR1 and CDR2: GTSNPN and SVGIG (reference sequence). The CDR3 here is CAWRLPSLYGYTF. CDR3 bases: TGTGCCTGGAGATTACCCAGCCTCTATGGCTACACCTTC.

For the CDR3, the DNA is TGTGCCAGCAGTTCCCTGGGTAGTGGGGCCACAGATACGCAGTATTTT. Amino acid sequence: CASSSLGSGATDTQYF. This sequence joins TRBV28 and TRBJ2-3; D perhaps matches TRBD1 (5 bases). The V gene lost 4 bases and the J gene lost 2 bases, with 16 bases spanning the gap. CDR3 length: 16 amino acids. CDR1 MDHEN and CDR2 SYDVKM come from the germline V gene.

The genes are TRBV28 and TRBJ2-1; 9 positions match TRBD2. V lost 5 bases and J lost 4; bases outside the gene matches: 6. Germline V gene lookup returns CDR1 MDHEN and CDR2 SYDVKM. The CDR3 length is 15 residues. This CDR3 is CASSPAGGHYNEQFF. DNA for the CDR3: TGTGCCAGCAGTCCGGCGGGGGGGCATTACAATGAGCAGTTCTTC.

Written as DNA, the CDR3 is TGTGCCAGCAGTTCAGCCCAATCGGGGTTGTACGAGCAGTACTTC. Translation: CASSSAQSGLYEQYF. This rearrangement joins TRBV28 to TRBJ2-7, with D possibly matching TRBD2 (5 bases). Germline CDR1 reads MDHEN; CDR2 reads SYDVKM. The CDR3 is 15 amino acids. Trimming cost V 4 bases and J 4 bases, with 17 bases left between them.

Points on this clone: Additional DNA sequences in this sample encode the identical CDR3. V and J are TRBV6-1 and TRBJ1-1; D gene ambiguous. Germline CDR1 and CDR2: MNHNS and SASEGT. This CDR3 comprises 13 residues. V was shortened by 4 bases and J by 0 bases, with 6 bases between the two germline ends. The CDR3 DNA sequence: TGTGCCAGCAGTGTACAAATGAACACTGAAGCTTTCTTT. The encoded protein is CASSVQMNTEAFF.